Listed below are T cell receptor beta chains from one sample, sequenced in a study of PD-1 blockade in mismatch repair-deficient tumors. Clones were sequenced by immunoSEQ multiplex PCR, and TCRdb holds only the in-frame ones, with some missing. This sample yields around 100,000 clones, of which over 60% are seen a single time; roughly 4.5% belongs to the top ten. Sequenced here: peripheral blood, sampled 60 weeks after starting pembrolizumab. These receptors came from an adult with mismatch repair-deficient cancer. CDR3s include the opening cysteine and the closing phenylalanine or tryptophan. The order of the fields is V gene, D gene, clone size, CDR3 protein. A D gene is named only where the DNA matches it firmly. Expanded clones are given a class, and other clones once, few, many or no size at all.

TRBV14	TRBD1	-	CASSPRVRGTDTQYF
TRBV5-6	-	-	CASSFLGIGAFF
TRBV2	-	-	CASSPGNAEQFF
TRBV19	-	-	CASSKRGAGNTIYF
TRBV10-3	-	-	CAITQSGDSYEQYF
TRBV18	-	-	CASSPQKGVGTEAFF
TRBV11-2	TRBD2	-	CASSVRFSGRAEFYNEQFF
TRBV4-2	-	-	CASSQDKLPGGQFF
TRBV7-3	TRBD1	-	CASSMGQGTYNEQFF
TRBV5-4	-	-	CASTPSPGLAGELFF
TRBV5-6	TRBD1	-	CASSPGTGGLGEQFF
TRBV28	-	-	CASSSRDEETQYF
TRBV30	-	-	CAWSVWGQETQYF
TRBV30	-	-	CAWTRGGAQIYEQYF
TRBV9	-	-	CASRQASGAYNEQFF
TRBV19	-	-	CASNRDGYGYTF
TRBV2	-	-	CASNIEELYNEQFF
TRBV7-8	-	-	CASSLKGSKLINYGYTF
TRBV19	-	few	CASSMSGPGLYAFF
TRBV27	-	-	CASSLRPPNIRTSSYNEQFF
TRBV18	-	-	CASSPLDEQYF
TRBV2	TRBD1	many	CASSEEDRAPYEQYF